This T cell receptor beta chain comes out of a study of T cell changes during pregnancy in multiple sclerosis. CDR3 length: 20 residues. The V segment lost 5 bases and the J segment 1 base; nucleotides outside the gene matches: 18. Germline loops: CDR1 SNHLY, CDR2 FYNNEI. Sequencing used immunoSEQ multiplex PCR; TCRdb keeps in-frame clones, though not all of them. Of roughly 93,000 clones in the sample, about 91% were seen once. The receptor was derived from a female donor in good health, enrolled as a control in a pregnancy study. The material sequenced was peripheral blood, taken after pregnancy. The V call is TRBV2, the J call TRBJ1-1; 11 bases line up with TRBD1. The CDR3 sequence: CASSQRSPGQGARGNTEAFF. In DNA, the CDR3 is TGTGCCAGCAGTCAGAGATCCCCTGGACAGGGGGCGCGGGGGAACACTGAAGCTTTCTTT.